This entry features one T cell receptor beta chain sequence. What antigen it recognizes has not been identified. Base qualities are not provided; no much larger clone lies one nucleotide away. At diagnosis, tumor, uninvolved tumor-adjacent lung and peripheral blood were collected and then preserved as a mix of FFPE and fresh-frozen material. For TCR repertoire profiling, blood samples were analyzed as peripheral blood mononuclear cells. The germline V gene (reference sequence) specifies LNHDA as CDR1 and SQIVND as CDR2. Relative to germline, V is 1 base shorter and J is 3 bases shorter, with 1 base between their ends. From the cysteine through the phenylalanine, the CDR3 covers 11 amino acids. CDR3 DNA only is kept here, 33 bases in frame from base 1. The data were taken from a study of T cells in localized non-small cell lung cancer (dated by TCRdb to 2018 to 2021). At the level of the whole study: The study analyzed T cell repertoires of under 250 early-stage NSCLC patients, comparing tumors and uninvolved tumor-adjacent lungs. All 230 or so NSCLC patients in the cohort were treatment-naive and had localized lung tumors that were resected. NSCLC patients had a mean age of roughly 66 years, and around 140 were male and over 85 female.

The paper's findings and limits, for the study overall: Longer overall survival was associated with higher T cell density in blood, whereas shorter survival was associated with higher clonality in adjacent lung. A median of about 50 of the top 100 tumor clones turned up in the paired uninvolved adjacent lung, and 25 to 30 of those clones also ranked among the top 100 of that same adjacent lung. Since the design was exploratory, TCR variables were selected using unadjusted p-values with no false-discovery rate correction. Because multi-region tumor sequencing was not done, intratumor heterogeneity could not be ruled out. Uninvolved tumor-adjacent lung showed the highest T cell clonality, higher than tumor, which suggests more focused antigenic responses in the adjacent lung.

TCR beta CDR3 regions were sequenced from DNA using the immunoSEQ Assay. The original methods were these. T cell density was computed as TCR beta template counts normalized to usable DNA estimated by amplifying housekeeping genes. Richness was estimated with the preseqR package, extrapolating to 400,000 templates for PBMC samples and 120,000 templates for tissue samples. Clonality was calculated as one minus Pielou's evenness. Differential abundance testing on productive amino-acid clonotypes, with a minimum total count of 5 and an alpha of 0.1, was used to identify tissue-enriched TCRs. The Jaccard Index and the Morisita Overlap Index were used to measure how much the repertoires overlapped between compartments. GLIPH grouped TCR beta CDR3s together with public tetramer-defined viral CDR3s, and a viral motif had to include at least three viral sequences and also show V-gene enrichment. Drawn from immuneACCESS, this table holds only the in-frame rearrangements with V and J called that TCRdb kept. Clones are partly lost; checked studies trace under half to an unresolved V gene and leave the rest unexplained. V, J and clone size derive from that table, while D and trimming were established from the DNA sequence. The table for this sample lists more than 25,000 clones; 91% of them were counted only once. Around 6% of the sample lies in the top ten.

The source is a man aged 40 to 70 with stage II lung adenocarcinoma. The chain couples TRBV19 to TRBJ2-7, with no confident D gene call. The sequenced sample was PBMCs, obtained before any cancer treatment. The CDR3 sequence is CASSIGYEQYF. The bases are TGTGCCAGTAGTATAGGCTACGAGCAGTACTTC.